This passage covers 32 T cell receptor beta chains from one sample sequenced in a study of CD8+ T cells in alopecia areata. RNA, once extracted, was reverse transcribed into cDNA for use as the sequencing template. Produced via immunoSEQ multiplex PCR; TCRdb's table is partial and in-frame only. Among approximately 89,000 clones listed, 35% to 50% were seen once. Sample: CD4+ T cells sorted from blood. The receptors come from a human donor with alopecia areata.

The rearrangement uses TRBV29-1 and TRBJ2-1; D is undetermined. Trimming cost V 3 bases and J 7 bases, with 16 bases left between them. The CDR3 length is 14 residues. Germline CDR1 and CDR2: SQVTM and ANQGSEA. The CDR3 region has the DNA TGCAGCGTTGACGTTCGAGTTGGCAGGAATGAGCAGTTCTTC. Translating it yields CSVDVRVGRNEQFF.

CDR3 region: CSVSHGENQPQHF. CDR3 DNA: TGCAGCGTATCACATGGAGAAAATCAGCCCCAGCATTTT. The V and J genes are TRBV29-1 and TRBJ1-5, with D hard to call. Germline V gene lookup returns CDR1 SQVTM and CDR2 ANQGSEA. V lost 6 bases and J 4 bases, leaving 13 bases between the germline ends. The CDR3 extends over 13 amino acids.

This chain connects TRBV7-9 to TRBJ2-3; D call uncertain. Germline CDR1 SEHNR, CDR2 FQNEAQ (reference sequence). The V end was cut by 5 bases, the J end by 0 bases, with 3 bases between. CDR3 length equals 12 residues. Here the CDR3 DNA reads TGTGCCAGCAGCCTTAGCACAGATACGCAGTATTTT. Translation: CASSLSTDTQYF.

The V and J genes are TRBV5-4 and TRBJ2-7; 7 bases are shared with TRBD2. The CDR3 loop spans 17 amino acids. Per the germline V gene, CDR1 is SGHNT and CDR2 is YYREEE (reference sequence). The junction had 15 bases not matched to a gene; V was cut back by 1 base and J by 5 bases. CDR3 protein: CASSLIHLGLAGDEQYF. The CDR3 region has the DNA TGTGCCAGCAGCTTGATCCACTTAGGATTAGCGGGCGACGAGCAGTACTTC.

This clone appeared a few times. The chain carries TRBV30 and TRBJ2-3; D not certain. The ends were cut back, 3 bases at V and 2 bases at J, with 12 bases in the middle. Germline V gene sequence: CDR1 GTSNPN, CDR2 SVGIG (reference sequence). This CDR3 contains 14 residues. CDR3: CAWRRVAYTDTQYF. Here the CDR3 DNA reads TGTGCCTGGAGACGTGTGGCGTACACAGATACGCAGTATTTT.

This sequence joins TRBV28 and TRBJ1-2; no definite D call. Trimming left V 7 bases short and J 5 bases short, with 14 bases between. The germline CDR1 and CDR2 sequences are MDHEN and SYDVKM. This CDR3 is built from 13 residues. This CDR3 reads CASTPQSAYGYTF. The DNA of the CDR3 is TGTGCCAGCACCCCTCAAAGTGCTTATGGCTACACCTTC.

CDR3 sequence: CASRANLQGNEQFF. The CDR3 DNA follows: TGTGCCAGCAGGGCGAACCTACAGGGAAATGAGCAGTTCTTC. This sequence joins TRBV2 and TRBJ2-1; a weak D match, TRBD1 (6 bases). Germline values: CDR1 SNHLY, CDR2 FYNNEI. The CDR3 contains 14 residues. V was shortened by 6 bases and J by 7 bases, with 16 bases between the two germline ends.

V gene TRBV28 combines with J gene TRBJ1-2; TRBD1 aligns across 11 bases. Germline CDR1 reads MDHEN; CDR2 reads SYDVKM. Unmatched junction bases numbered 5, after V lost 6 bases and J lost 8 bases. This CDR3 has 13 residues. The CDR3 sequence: CASRPGQGGGYTF. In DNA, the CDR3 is TGTGCCAGCAGGCCGGGACAGGGGGGAGGCTACACCTTC.

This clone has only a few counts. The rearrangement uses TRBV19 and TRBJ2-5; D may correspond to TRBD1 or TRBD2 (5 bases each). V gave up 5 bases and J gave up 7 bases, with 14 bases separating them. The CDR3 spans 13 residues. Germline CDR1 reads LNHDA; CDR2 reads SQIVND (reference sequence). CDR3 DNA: TGTGCCAGTAGTGCTGAGGGGTCCGCGACCCAGTACTTC. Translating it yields CASSAEGSATQYF.

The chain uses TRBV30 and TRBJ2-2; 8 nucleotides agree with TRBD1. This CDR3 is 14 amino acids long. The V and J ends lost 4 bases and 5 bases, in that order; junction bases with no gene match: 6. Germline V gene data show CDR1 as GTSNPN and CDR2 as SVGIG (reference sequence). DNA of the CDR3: TGTGCCTGGACCAGGGGGCTGGATACCGGGGAGCTGTTTTTT. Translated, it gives CAWTRGLDTGELFF.

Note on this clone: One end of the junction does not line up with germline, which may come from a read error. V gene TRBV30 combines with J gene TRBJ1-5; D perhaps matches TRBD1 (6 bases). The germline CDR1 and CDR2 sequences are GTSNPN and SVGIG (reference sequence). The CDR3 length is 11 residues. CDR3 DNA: TGTCCGGGGGCTGGCAAGCAGCCCCAGCATTTT. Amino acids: CPGAGKQPQHF.

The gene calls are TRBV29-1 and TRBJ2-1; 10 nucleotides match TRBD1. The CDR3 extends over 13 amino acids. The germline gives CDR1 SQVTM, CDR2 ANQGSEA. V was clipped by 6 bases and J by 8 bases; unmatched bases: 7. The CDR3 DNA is TGCAGCGTCCGACAGGGGGCGATCTATGAGCAGTTCTTC. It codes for CSVRQGAIYEQFF.

The CDR3 region is CAWTSTSGSSEQYF. CDR3 coding DNA: TGTGCCTGGACCTCAACTAGCGGGAGCAGCGAGCAGTACTTC. The chain links TRBV30 to TRBJ2-7; 11 bases are a match to TRBD2. The J segment lost 6 bases and the V segment lost 4 bases, leaving 8 bases of the junction unmatched. This CDR3 has 14 residues. CDR1 GTSNPN and CDR2 SVGIG come from the germline V gene (reference sequence).

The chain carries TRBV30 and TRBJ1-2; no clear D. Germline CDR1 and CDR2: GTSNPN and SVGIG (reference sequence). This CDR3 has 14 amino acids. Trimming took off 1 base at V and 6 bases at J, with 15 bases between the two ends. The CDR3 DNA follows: TGTGCCTGGAGTGCGACCCTCCGGGCCGATGGCTACACCTTC. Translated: CAWSATLRADGYTF.

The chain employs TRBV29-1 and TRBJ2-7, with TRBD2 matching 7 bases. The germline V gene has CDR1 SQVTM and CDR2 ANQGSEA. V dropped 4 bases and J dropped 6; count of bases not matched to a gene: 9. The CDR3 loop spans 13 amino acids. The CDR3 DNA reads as TGCAGCGTTGTGAGGGGTGGGGAGGGCGAGCAGTACTTC. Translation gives CSVVRGGEGEQYF.

The CDR3, as DNA: TGCAGCGTTGAATGGCCGGGCCCAGATACGCAGTATTTT. Protein: CSVEWPGPDTQYF. V is TRBV29-1 and J is TRBJ2-3; D uncertain. The V gene lost 2 bases and the J gene lost 4 bases, with 10 bases spanning the gap. Germline V gene sequence: CDR1 SQVTM, CDR2 ANQGSEA. CDR3 length: 13 amino acids.

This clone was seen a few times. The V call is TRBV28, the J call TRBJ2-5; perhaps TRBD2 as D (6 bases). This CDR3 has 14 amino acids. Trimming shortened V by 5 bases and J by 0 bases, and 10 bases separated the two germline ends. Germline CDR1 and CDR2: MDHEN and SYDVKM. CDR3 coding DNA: TGTGCCAGCAGTCTGCGGGACGACCAAGAGACCCAGTACTTC. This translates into CASSLRDDQETQYF.

The CDR3 sequence: CAWSVHSSANYGYTF. CDR3 in DNA: TGTGCCTGGAGTGTGCATAGCAGTGCTAACTATGGCTACACCTTC. The J gene is TRBJ1-2, the V gene TRBV30; D unresolved. Trimming took 0 bases from V and 0 from J, leaving 11 bases between them. Per the germline V gene, CDR1 is GTSNPN and CDR2 is SVGIG (reference sequence). This CDR3 is built from 15 residues.

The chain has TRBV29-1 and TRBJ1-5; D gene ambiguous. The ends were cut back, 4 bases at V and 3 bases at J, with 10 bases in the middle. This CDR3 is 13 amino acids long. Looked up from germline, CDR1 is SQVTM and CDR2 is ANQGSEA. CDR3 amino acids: CSVGEGDNQPQHF. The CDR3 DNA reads TGCAGCGTTGGGGAGGGAGACAATCAGCCCCAGCATTTT.

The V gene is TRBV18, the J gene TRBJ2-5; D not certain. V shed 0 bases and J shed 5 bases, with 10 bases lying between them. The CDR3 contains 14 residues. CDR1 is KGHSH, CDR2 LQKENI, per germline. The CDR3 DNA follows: TGTGCCAGCTCACCACCGTCCCCAACGGAGACCCAGTACTTC. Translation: CASSPPSPTETQYF.

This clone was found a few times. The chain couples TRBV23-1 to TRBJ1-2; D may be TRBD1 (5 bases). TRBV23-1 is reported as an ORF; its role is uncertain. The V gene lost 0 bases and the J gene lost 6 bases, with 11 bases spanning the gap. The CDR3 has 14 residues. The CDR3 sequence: CASSQSVRGHGYTF. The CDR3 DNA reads TGCGCCAGCAGTCAATCGGTTAGGGGCCATGGCTACACCTTC.

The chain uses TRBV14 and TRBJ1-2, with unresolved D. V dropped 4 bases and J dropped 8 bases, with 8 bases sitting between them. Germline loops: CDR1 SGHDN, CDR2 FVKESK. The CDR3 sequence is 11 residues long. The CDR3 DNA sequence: TGTGCCAGCAGCCCCGGACGGGGCTACACCTTC. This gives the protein CASSPGRGYTF.

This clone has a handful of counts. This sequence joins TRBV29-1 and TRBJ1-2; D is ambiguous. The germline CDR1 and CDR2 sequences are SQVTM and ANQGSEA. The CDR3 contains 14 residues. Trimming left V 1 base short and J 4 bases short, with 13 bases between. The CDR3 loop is CSVEGGDSGYGYTF. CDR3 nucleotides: TGCAGCGTTGAAGGCGGGGATTCCGGCTATGGCTACACCTTC.

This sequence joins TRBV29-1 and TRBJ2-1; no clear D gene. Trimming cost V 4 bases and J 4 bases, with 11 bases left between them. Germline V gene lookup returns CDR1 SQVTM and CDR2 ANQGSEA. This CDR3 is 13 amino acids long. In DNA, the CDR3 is TGCAGCGTTGCTAATTACTTTTACAATGAGCAGTTCTTC. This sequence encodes CSVANYFYNEQFF.

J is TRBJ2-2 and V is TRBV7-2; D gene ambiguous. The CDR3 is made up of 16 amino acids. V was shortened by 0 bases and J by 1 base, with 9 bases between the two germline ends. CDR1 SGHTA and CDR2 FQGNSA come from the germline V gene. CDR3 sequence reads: CASSLARPGNTGELFF. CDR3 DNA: TGTGCCAGCAGCTTAGCGCGGCCAGGGAACACCGGGGAGCTGTTTTTT.

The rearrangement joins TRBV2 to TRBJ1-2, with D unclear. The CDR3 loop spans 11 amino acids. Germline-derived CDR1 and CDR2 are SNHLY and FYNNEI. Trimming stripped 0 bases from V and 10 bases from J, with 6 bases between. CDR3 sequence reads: CASSEARYYTF. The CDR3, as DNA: TGTGCCAGCAGTGAAGCGCGATACTACACCTTC.

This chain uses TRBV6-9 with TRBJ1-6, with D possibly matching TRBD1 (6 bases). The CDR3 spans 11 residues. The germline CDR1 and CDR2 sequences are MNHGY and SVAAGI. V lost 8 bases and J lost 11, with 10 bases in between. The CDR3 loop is CASGAGAPLHF. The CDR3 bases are TGTGCCAGCGGGGCAGGGGCACCCCTCCACTTT.

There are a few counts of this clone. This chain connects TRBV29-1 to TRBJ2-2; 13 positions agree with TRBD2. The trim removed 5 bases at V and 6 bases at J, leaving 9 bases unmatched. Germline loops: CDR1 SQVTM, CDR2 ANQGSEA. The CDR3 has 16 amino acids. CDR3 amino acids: CSVRTGLAGVSGELFF. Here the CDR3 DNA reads TGCAGCGTTCGGACCGGACTAGCGGGAGTTTCCGGGGAGCTGTTTTTT.

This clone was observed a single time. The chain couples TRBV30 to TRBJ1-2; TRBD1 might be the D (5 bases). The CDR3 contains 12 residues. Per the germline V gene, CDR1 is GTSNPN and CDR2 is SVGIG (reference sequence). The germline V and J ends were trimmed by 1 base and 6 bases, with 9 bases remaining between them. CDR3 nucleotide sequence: TGTGCCTGGAGTGGGGGGAGTCATGGCTACACCTTC. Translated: CAWSGGSHGYTF.

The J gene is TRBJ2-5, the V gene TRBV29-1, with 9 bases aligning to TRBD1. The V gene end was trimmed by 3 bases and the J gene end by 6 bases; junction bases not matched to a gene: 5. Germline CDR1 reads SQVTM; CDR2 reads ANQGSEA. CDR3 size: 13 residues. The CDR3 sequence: CSVDLGQGKTQYF. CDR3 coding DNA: TGCAGCGTTGATCTCGGACAGGGGAAGACCCAGTACTTC.

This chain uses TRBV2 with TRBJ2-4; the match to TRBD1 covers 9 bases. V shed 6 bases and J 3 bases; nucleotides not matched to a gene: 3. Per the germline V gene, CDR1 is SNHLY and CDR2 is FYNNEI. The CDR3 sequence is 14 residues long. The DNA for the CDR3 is TGTGCCAGCAGGACGGGACAGGGCAAAAACATTCAGTACTTC. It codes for CASRTGQGKNIQYF.

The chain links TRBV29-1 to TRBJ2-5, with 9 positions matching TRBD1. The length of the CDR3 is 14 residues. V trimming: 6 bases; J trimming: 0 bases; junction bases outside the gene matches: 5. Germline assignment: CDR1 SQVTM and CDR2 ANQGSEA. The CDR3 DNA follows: TGCAGCGTAGCCGGGACAGGGTACCAAGAGACCCAGTACTTC. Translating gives CSVAGTGYQETQYF.